The sequence of this T cell receptor (beta chain) was determined in a study of shared clonotypes between healthy human individuals. Study background: The composition of the donors was a couple of women and a few men aged 18 to 49.

The CD4+ fraction was divided into a CD45RA+ naive subset and a CD45RA-negative memory subset. This clone appeared a single time. Clones were sequenced by immunoSEQ multiplex PCR, and TCRdb holds only the in-frame ones, with some missing. The sample includes 2 million to 2.5 million clones, approximately 93% of them seen just once. Germline assignment: CDR1 SGHKS and CDR2 YYEKEE (reference sequence). The CDR3 is made up of 16 amino acids. V shed 5 bases, J shed 4 bases, and the junction held 10 bases outside the gene matches. The sequence was collected from a man younger than 35 in good health. Some clones in this sample may be carry-over from other donors' samples. The rearrangement links TRBV5-5 to TRBJ2-3, with 10 bases aligning to TRBD1. Specimen: naive CD4+ T cells from PBMCs. Subset indicated: CD45RA+ positively selected. Written as DNA, the CDR3 is TGTGCCAGCAGTTATCAACCGGGACAGGGGCCAGATACGCAGTATTTT. Translation: CASSYQPGQGPDTQYF. The whole variable domain, remainder taken from reference TRBV5-5 and TRBJ2-3, is DAGVTQSPTHLIKTRGQQVTLRCSPISGHKSVSWYQQVLGQGPQFIFQYYEKEERGRGNFPDRFSARQFPNYSSELNVNALLLGDSALYLCASSYQPGQGPDTQYFGPGTRLTVL.